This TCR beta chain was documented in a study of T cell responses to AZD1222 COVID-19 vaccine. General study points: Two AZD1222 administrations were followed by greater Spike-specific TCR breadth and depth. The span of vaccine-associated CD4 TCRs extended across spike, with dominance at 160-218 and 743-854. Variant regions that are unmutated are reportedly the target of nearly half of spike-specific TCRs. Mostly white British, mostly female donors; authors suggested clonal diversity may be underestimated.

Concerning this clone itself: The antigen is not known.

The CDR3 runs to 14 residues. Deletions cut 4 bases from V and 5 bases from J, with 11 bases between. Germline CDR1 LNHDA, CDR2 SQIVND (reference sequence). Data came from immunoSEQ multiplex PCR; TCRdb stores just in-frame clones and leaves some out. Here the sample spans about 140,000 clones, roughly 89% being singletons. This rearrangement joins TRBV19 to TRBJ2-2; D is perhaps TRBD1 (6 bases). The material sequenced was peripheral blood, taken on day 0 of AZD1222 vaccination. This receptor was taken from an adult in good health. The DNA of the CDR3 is TGTGCCAGTAGTACACAGGGTTGGACCGGGGAGCTGTTTTTT. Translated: CASSTQGWTGELFF.